One sample yielded the 20 T cell receptor beta chains listed below, sequenced in a study of CD8+ T cells in alopecia areata. Treatment in this sample: oral pan-JAK inhibitor, 5-10 mg twice daily. TCR sequencing used cDNA made by reverse transcription of extracted RNA. The repertoire was sequenced with immunoSEQ multiplex PCR; TCRdb's copy has only in-frame clones and lacks some. The sample records about 120,000 clones, 61% being singletons. This sample comprised CD4+ T cells sorted from blood, obtained at week 4, from a patient treated with tofacitinib. The source is a human donor with alopecia areata.

This clone was seen only a few times. CDR3 nucleotides: TGTGCCAGCAGTTTGGACAGCAGTATGCGCAATGAGCAGTTCTTC. It encodes CASSLDSSMRNEQFF. This chain links TRBV11-1 with TRBJ2-1; TRBD1 is a possible D gene (6 bases). Per the germline V gene, CDR1 is SGHAT and CDR2 is FQDESV (reference sequence). This CDR3 spans 15 amino acids. V was cut by 6 bases and J by 6 bases, with 18 bases left in between.

In the case of this clone: Germline and junction disagree at one end, which may indicate a read error. The J gene is TRBJ1-2, the V gene TRBV9; 9 bases align to TRBD1. Germline V lookup: CDR1 SGDLS, CDR2 YYNGEE. The CDR3 extends over 13 amino acids. CDR3 sequence (DNA): TGTGCCAGCAGCCCATCCGGGACAGGGCTATTCTCCTTC. Translation gives CASSPSGTGLFSF. Drawing the rest from reference TRBV9 and TRBJ1-2, the complete variable domain is DSGVTQTPKHLITATGQRVTLRCSPRSGDLSVYWYQQSLDQGLQFLIQYYNGEERAKGNILERFSAQQFPDLHSELNLSSLELGDSALYFCASSPSGTGLFSFGSGTRLTVV.

This clone has a single count. The V and J genes are TRBV7-2 and TRBJ1-4; 8 bases map to TRBD1. Losses at the gene ends were 5 bases for V and 8 bases for J; bases not matched to a gene: 7. The CDR3 runs to 14 residues. The germline CDR1 and CDR2 sequences are SGHTA and FQGNSA. DNA for the CDR3: TGTGCCAGCAGCCCCGGGACAGGAGGAGAAAAACTGTTTTTT. It yields the protein CASSPGTGGEKLFF.

This clone has a handful of counts. This chain uses TRBV5-6 with TRBJ1-2; D call uncertain. The CDR3 consists of 14 residues. Germline values: CDR1 SGHDT, CDR2 YYEEEE. Trimming cost V 2 bases and J 1 base, with 9 bases left between them. CDR3 in amino acids: CASSLGSRNYGYTF. In nucleotides, the CDR3 is TGTGCCAGCAGCTTAGGGTCCCGTAACTATGGCTACACCTTC.

This clone was detected only a few times. The J gene is TRBJ1-2, the V gene TRBV6-5; maybe TRBD1 (5 bases). The length of the CDR3 is 12 residues. In germline, CDR1 is MNHEY, CDR2 SVGAGI. V was clipped by 7 bases and J by 4 bases, with 10 bases between them. The CDR3 loop is CASTGQLYGYTF. The CDR3 coding sequence is TGTGCCAGCACAGGGCAGCTCTATGGCTACACCTTC.

The CDR3 here is CSVEPGMGEKLFF. CDR3 DNA sequence: TGCAGCGTTGAACCCGGGATGGGTGAAAAACTGTTTTTT. The chain couples TRBV29-1 to TRBJ1-4; D call uncertain. V lost 2 bases and J lost 7, with 11 bases in between. The CDR3 is made up of 13 amino acids. Germline V CDR1 and CDR2: SQVTM, ANQGSEA.

This clone appeared a single time. The chain joins TRBV11-1 to TRBJ2-5; weak D call: TRBD1 (5 bases). Trimming left V 3 bases short and J 5 bases short, with 13 bases between. The CDR3 totals 14 residues. Germline V lookup: CDR1 SGHAT, CDR2 FQDESV (reference sequence). The CDR3 bases are TGTGCCAGCAGCTTCCAGGGTTGGGCTGAGACCCAGTACTTC. It encodes CASSFQGWAETQYF.

The CDR3 sequence: CASSEGLRDTQYF. CDR3 DNA sequence: TGTGCCAGCAGTGAAGGTCTCCGAGATACGCAGTATTTT. The V call is TRBV2, the J call TRBJ2-3; D gene unclear. In germline, CDR1 is SNHLY, CDR2 FYNNEI. Trimming took 1 base from V and 5 from J, leaving 7 bases between them. The CDR3 covers 13 residues.

This clone was seen a single time. This chain joins TRBV30 and TRBJ2-5, with 8 bases identical to TRBD1. The closer fit of TRBJ2-7 to the DNA end suggests the J call may be wrong. Germline V gene data show CDR1 as GTSNPN and CDR2 as SVGIG (reference sequence). This CDR3 spans 13 amino acids. CDR3 sequence (DNA): TGTGCCTGGAGCGCGGACAGGGAGTACGAGCAGTACTTC. As protein: CAWSADREYEQYF.

This clone showed up just once. The J gene is TRBJ1-5, the V gene TRBV29-1; TRBD1 might be the D (6 bases). This CDR3 contains 13 residues. Germline V gene data show CDR1 as SQVTM and CDR2 as ANQGSEA. The germline V and J ends were trimmed by 4 bases and 2 bases, with 9 bases remaining between them. The CDR3 DNA reads as TGCAGCGTTGTAGGGGGAGGCAATCAGCCCCAGCATTTT. This codes for CSVVGGGNQPQHF.

This clone was counted a few times. The chain employs TRBV25-1 and TRBJ1-6; 7 bases fit TRBD1. The V gene end was trimmed by 3 bases and the J gene end by 7 bases; junction bases not matched to a gene: 3. The germline V gene encodes CDR1 MGHDK and CDR2 SYGVNS. This CDR3 is 14 amino acids long. The DNA for the CDR3 is TGTGCCAGCAGTGATGGGACAGTGAATTCACCCCTCCACTTT. Translated: CASSDGTVNSPLHF.

The chain joins TRBV30 to TRBJ2-3; D gene uncertain. This CDR3 region has 16 residues. V lost 4 bases, J lost 0 bases, and 17 bases lay in between. Germline CDR1 reads GTSNPN; CDR2 reads SVGIG (reference sequence). The CDR3 DNA is TGTGCCTGGAACCCCTCGAAACTCCTTAGCACAGATACGCAGTATTTT. It specifies CAWNPSKLLSTDTQYF.

A remark on this clone: Distinct nucleotide sequences in the sample also encode this CDR3. The rearrangement uses TRBV29-1 and TRBJ2-3; unclear D gene. This CDR3 region has 12 residues. Germline V gene lookup returns CDR1 SQVTM and CDR2 ANQGSEA. The germline V and J ends were trimmed by 2 bases and 0 bases, with 3 bases remaining between them. The CDR3 loop is CSVEQSTDTQYF. CDR3 in DNA: TGCAGCGTTGAACAGAGCACAGATACGCAGTATTTT.

This sequence joins TRBV19 and TRBJ1-2, with TRBD1 matching 10 bases. The CDR3 has 16 residues. Germline values: CDR1 LNHDA, CDR2 SQIVND (reference sequence). V gave up 7 bases and J gave up 3 bases; unmatched junction bases: 11. The CDR3: CASNRRTGGADYGYTF. CDR3 nucleotide sequence: TGTGCCAGTAATAGAAGGACAGGGGGAGCGGACTATGGCTACACCTTC.

This chain joins TRBV7-2 and TRBJ2-1, with 10 bases identical to TRBD1. The V segment lost 4 bases and the J segment 5 bases; nucleotides outside the gene matches: 5. In germline, CDR1 is SGHTA, CDR2 FQGNSA. This CDR3 spans 15 amino acids. The chain's CDR3 is CASSWTGGQNNEQFF. In DNA, the CDR3 is TGTGCCAGCAGCTGGACAGGGGGACAGAACAATGAGCAGTTCTTC.

This chain links TRBV2 with TRBJ1-2; a weak D match, TRBD1 (5 bases). V gave up 4 bases and J gave up 5 bases, with 17 bases separating them. This CDR3 region has 15 residues. In germline, CDR1 is SNHLY, CDR2 FYNNEI. CDR3 region: CASSAGRATAYGYTF. The CDR3 DNA reads as TGTGCCAGCAGTGCGGGCAGGGCGACCGCTTATGGCTACACCTTC. The whole variable domain, remainder taken from reference TRBV2 and TRBJ1-2, is EPEVTQTPSHQVTQMGQEVILRCVPISNHLYFYWYRQILGQKVEFLVSFYNNEISEKSEIFDDQFSVERPDGSNFTLKIRSTKLEDSAMYFCASSAGRATAYGYTFGSGTRLTVV.

This chain joins TRBV29-1 and TRBJ1-5; D is perhaps TRBD1 (5 bases). Germline assignment: CDR1 SQVTM and CDR2 ANQGSEA. This CDR3 has 14 residues. V lost 1 base and J lost 7, with 14 bases in between. The DNA for the CDR3 is TGCAGCGTTGAAGTGGGGGGTGGGAAACAGCCCCAGCATTTT. As protein: CSVEVGGGKQPQHF.

A single count supports this clone. The J gene is TRBJ2-7, the V gene TRBV29-1; a weak D match, TRBD2 (6 bases). Trimming removed 5 bases from V and 0 bases from J, with 20 bases in between. In germline, CDR1 is SQVTM, CDR2 ANQGSEA. This CDR3 spans 16 amino acids. The CDR3 nucleotides are TGCAGCGTTAAATACGCTTGGAGGGCCAGCTCCTACGAGCAGTACTTC. Its protein is CSVKYAWRASSYEQYF.

This clone was seen more than once but under ten times. This chain uses TRBV19 with TRBJ2-2; TRBD2 is a possible D gene (6 bases). The CDR3 spans 16 residues. Germline values: CDR1 LNHDA, CDR2 SQIVND (reference sequence). Trimming took off 5 bases at V and 0 bases at J, with 13 bases between the two ends. CDR3 protein: CASSAIWGANTGELFF. The CDR3 DNA is TGTGCCAGTAGTGCCATCTGGGGGGCGAACACCGGGGAGCTGTTTTTT. The whole variable domain, filled in from reference TRBV19 and TRBJ2-2, reads DGGITQSPKYLFRKEGQNVTLSCEQNLNHDAMYWYRQDPGQGLRLIYYSQIVNDFQKGDIAEGYSVSREKKESFPLTVTSAQKNPTAFYLCASSAIWGANTGELFFGEGSRLTVL.

The J gene is TRBJ2-5, the V gene TRBV5-4; 11 bases line up with TRBD2. Germline V gene lookup returns CDR1 SGHNT and CDR2 YYREEE (reference sequence). The CDR3 runs 16 residues. V was pared by 5 bases and J by 4 bases, with 10 bases of the junction left unmatched. This CDR3 reads CASSRNSGGAGETQYF. Written as DNA, the CDR3 is TGTGCCAGCAGTCGTAATAGCGGGGGGGCCGGAGAGACCCAGTACTTC.